This is a list of T cell receptor beta chains from one sample in a study of blood T cell repertoires in COVID-19. Clones were read by immunoSEQ multiplex PCR, and TCRdb kept only the in-frame ones, dropping some. The sample has 180,000 or so clones; 70% to 90% are singletons. Sequencing was done on a sample of peripheral blood. The source of these receptors is a woman aged 80 or over in a cohort sampled during active or convalescent COVID-19. CDR3s include the opening cysteine and the closing phenylalanine or tryptophan. The D gene is left open where the match is weak. Expanded clones are given a class, and other clones once, few, many or no size at all.

>TRBV5-1|TRBJ2-2|.|.
TGCGCCAGCAGCAGCTATAACACCGGGGAGCTGTTTTTT
CASSSYNTGELFF
>TRBV19|TRBJ2-3|.|.
TGTGCCAGTAGTATAGGCGGGATCCCACAGGATACGCAGTATTTT
CASSIGGIPQDTQYF
>TRBV6-5|TRBJ2-7|few|.
TGTGCCAGCGGAAAGGACAGCTACGAGCAGTACTTC
CASGKDSYEQYF
>TRBV6-6|TRBJ1-4|few|TRBD1
TGTGCCAGCAGTCCCCGACAGGGCTCTAATGAAAAACTGTTTTTT
CASSPRQGSNEKLFF
>TRBV7-2|TRBJ1-2|.|TRBD1
TGTGCCAGCAGCTGGGGACAGACTAACTATGGCTACACCTTC
CASSWGQTNYGYTF
>TRBV16|TRBJ1-2|.|.
TGTGCCAGCAGCCAATCGATGGGCTGGGACTATGGCTACACCTTC
CASSQSMGWDYGYTF
>TRBV5-1|TRBJ2-3|.|TRBD1
TGCGCCAGCAGCTTCAGACAGGGGAGCACAGATACGCAGTATTTT
CASSFRQGSTDTQYF
>TRBV5-8|TRBJ1-5|.|TRBD1
TGTGCCAGCAGCCCGAGACCGGGACAGGGATTTGTAGGATCCGATCAGCCCCAGCATTTT
CASSPRPGQGFVGSDQPQHF
>TRBV19|TRBJ2-1|once|TRBD1
TGTGCCAGTAGTGACAGGGTAACCTACAATGAGCAGTTCTTC
CASSDRVTYNEQFF
>TRBV5-4|TRBJ1-6|.|.
TGTGCCAGCAGACCCGGGGTCCCCTATAATTCACCCCTCCACTTT
CASRPGVPYNSPLHF
>TRBV19|TRBJ2-1|.|TRBD2
TGTGCCAGTAGTATCGTGGTAGCGGGGAACAATGAGCAGTTCTTC
CASSIVVAGNNEQFF
>TRBV30|TRBJ2-5|.|.
TGTGCCTGGAGTGTACTGGAGACCCAGTACTTC
CAWSVLETQYF
>TRBV3-1/TRBV3-2|TRBJ1-1|.|.
TGTGCCAGCAGCCAAGAATTGCGGATGAACACTGAAGCTTTCTTT
CASSQELRMNTEAFF
>TRBV11-2|TRBJ2-6|.|.
TGTGCCAGCAGGTCACCCCGCGGTGCGGGGGCCAACGTCCTGACTTTC
CASRSPRGAGANVLTF
>TRBV13|TRBJ1-5|.|TRBD1
TGTGCCAGCAGCTTCGGGACAGGCCGCAATCAGCCCCAGCATTTT
CASSFGTGRNQPQHF
>TRBV9|TRBJ2-1|.|.
TGTGCCAGCAGCGTAGATCCGGGAGTTTCCTACAATGAGCAGTTCTTC
CASSVDPGVSYNEQFF
>TRBV28|TRBJ1-5|.|.
TGTGCCAGCAGTCCCGGCGGGGCGCGGGGCAATCAGCCCCAGCATTTT
CASSPGGARGNQPQHF
>TRBV25-1|TRBJ2-3|.|TRBD1
TGTGCCAGCATGCACAGGGGGGCAGATACGCAGTATTTT
CASMHRGADTQYF
>TRBV5-6|TRBJ1-2|.|.
TGTGCCAGCAGCGCTGAGTACTCTAACTATGGCTACACCTTC
CASSAEYSNYGYTF
>TRBV5-1|TRBJ1-2|once|.
TGCGCCAGCAGCTCGAGGACAGCAGCTTATGGCTACACCTTC
CASSSRTAAYGYTF
>TRBV10-3|TRBJ1-2|.|.
TGTGCCATCAGTGAGTCTTACAGGTTTACAACTGAGCTCGGGTATGGCTACACCTTC
CAISESYRFTTELGYGYTF
>TRBV7-6|TRBJ2-2|.|.
TGTGCCAGCAGCTTTGAGACAGGCCTTTCGAACACCGGGGAGCTGTTTTTT
CASSFETGLSNTGELFF
>TRBV30|TRBJ2-5|.|TRBD1
TGTGCCTGGAGTGTACTGACAGGGGGAGAGACCCAGTACTTC
CAWSVLTGGETQYF
>TRBV12-5|TRBJ1-5|.|.
TGTGCTAGTGGTTTGGGAGGGAGCGGTCAGCCCCAGCATTTT
CASGLGGSGQPQHF
>TRBV3-1/TRBV3-2|TRBJ2-7|.|.
TGTGCCAGCAGCCCTAAGACAGGTACCTACGAGCAGTACTTC
CASSPKTGTYEQYF
>TRBV7-9|TRBJ1-5|once|.
TGTGCCAGCAGCTTAGTAAGGGGGGGCAACAATCAGCCCCAGCATTTT
CASSLVRGGNNQPQHF
>TRBV29-1|TRBJ2-2|once|.
TGCAGCGTTGGGAGGCCGGGGACCGGGGAGCTGTTTTTT
CSVGRPGTGELFF
>TRBV2|TRBJ1-4|.|TRBD1
TGTGCCAGCAGGGGGACAGGGGGAGAAAAACTGTTTTTT
CASRGTGGEKLFF
>TRBV7-2|TRBJ2-5|.|.
TGTGCCAGCGGGGGGCACAGGGGAGGCCTCAAGGATGAGACCCAGTACTTC
CASGGHRGGLKDETQYF
>TRBV11-3|TRBJ2-1|.|TRBD2
TGTGCCAGCAGCTTAATAGCGGGGGCCTCCTACAATGAGCAGTTCTTC
CASSLIAGASYNEQFF
>TRBV9|TRBJ2-6|.|.
TGTGCCAGCAGCAAATCCACAGGGTCGGGGGCCAACGTCCTGACTTTC
CASSKSTGSGANVLTF
>TRBV30|TRBJ2-3|.|TRBD1
TGTGCCTGGAGCGCTCCCCGACAGGGTACCCCAGATACGCAGTATTTT
CAWSAPRQGTPDTQYF
>TRBV3-1/TRBV3-2|TRBJ2-3|.|TRBD2
TGTGCCAGCAGCCCCCTCCCGTGGGGTAGCGGGGGAGCAGATACGCAGTATTTT
CASSPLPWGSGGADTQYF
>TRBV7-9|TRBJ1-5|.|TRBD1
TGTGCCAGCAGCACAGGGACAGTGAATAGCAATCAGCCCCAGCATTTT
CASSTGTVNSNQPQHF
>TRBV4-1|TRBJ1-1|.|.
TGCGCCAGCAGCCCCCAACAGGTTAACACTGAAGCTTTCTTT
CASSPQQVNTEAFF
>TRBV12-5|TRBJ1-2|.|TRBD1
TGTGCTAGTGGTTTGGTGACAGGGGCGGGTGGCTACACCTTC
CASGLVTGAGGYTF
>TRBV6-5|TRBJ1-5|.|.
TGTGCCAGCAGTCCTAATTTTCCCCAGCCCCAGCATTTT
CASSPNFPQPQHF
>TRBV10-3|TRBJ1-1|.|.
TGTGCCATCAGTCGGGAGTACACTGAAGCTTTCTTT
CAISREYTEAFF
>TRBV21-1|TRBJ2-6|.|.
TGTGCCAGCAGCAAAGCGGACAGACACTCTGGGGCCAACGTCCTGACTTTC
CASSKADRHSGANVLTF